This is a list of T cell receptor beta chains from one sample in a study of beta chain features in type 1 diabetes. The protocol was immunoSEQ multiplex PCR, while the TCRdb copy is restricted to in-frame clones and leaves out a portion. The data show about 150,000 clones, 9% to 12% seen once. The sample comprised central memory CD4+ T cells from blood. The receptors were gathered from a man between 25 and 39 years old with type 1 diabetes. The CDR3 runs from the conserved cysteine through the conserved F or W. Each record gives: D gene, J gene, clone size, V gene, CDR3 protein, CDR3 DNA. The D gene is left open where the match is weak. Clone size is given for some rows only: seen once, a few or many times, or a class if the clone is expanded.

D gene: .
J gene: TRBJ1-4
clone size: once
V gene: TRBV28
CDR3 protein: CASRSSRTNEKLFF
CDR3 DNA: TGTGCCAGCAGATCGAGTCGAACTAATGAAAAACTGTTTTTT

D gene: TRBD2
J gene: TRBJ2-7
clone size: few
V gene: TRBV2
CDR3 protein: CASSGRTSGSSNEQYF
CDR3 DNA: TGTGCCAGCAGCGGGAGGACTAGCGGGAGTTCCAACGAGCAGTACTTC

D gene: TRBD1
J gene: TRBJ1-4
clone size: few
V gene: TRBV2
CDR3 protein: CASSGTGEKLFF
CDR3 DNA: TGTGCCAGCAGTGGGACAGGGGAAAAACTGTTTTTT

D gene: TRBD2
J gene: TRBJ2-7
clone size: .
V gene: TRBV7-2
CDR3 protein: CASSLSRLAGAEQYF
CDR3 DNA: TGTGCCAGCAGCCTAAGCCGGCTAGCGGGAGCCGAGCAGTACTTC

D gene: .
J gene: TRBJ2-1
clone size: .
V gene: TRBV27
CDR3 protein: CASSLMRSSEEVFF
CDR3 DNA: TGTGCCAGCAGTTTAATGCGCTCTAGCGAGGAGGTCTTCTTC

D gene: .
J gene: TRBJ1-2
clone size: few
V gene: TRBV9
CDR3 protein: CASSVDHTYGYTF
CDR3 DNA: TGTGCCAGCAGCGTAGACCACACCTATGGCTACACCTTC

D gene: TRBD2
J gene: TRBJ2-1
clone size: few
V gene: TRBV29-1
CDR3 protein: CSGRTSGSGGNEQFF
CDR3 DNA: TGCAGCGGGCGGACTAGCGGGAGTGGTGGCAATGAGCAGTTCTTC

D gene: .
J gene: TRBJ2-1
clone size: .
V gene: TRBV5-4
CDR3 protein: CASSLGLYNEQFF
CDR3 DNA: TGTGCCAGCAGCCTGGGACTTTACAATGAGCAGTTCTTC

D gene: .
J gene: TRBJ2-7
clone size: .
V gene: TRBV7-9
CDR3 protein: CASSSGTSYEQYF
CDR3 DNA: TGTGCCAGCAGCTCTGGGACTTCCTACGAGCAGTACTTC

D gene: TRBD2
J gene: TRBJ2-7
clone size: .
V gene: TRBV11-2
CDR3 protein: CASSLEGLAGVYEQYF
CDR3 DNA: TGTGCCAGCAGCTTAGAGGGTCTAGCGGGAGTCTACGAGCAGTACTTC

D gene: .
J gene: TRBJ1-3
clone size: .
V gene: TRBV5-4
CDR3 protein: CASSLNFGQGNTIYF
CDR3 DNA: TGTGCCAGCAGCTTGAATTTCGGACAGGGAAACACCATATATTTT

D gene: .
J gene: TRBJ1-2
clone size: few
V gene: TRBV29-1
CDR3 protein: CSLGDFNYGYTF
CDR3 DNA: TGCAGCCTCGGGGATTTTAACTATGGCTACACCTTC

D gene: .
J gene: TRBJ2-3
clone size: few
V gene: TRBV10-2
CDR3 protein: CAIQTRARTGGTDTQYF
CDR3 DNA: TGCGCCATCCAAACAAGGGCTAGGACTGGTGGCACAGATACGCAGTATTTT

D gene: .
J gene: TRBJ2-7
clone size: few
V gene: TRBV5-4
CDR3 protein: CASSQGGGSYEQYF
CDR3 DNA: TGTGCCAGCAGCCAAGGAGGAGGATCCTACGAGCAGTACTTC

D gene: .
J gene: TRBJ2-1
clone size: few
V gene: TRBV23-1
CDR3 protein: CASSQSGTSSYNEQFF
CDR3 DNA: TGCGCCAGCAGTCAATCGGGCACCAGCTCCTACAATGAGCAGTTCTTC

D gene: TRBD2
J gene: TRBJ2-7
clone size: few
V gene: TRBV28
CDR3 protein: CASSSPSWAGGEQYF
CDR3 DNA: TGTGCCAGCAGTTCTCCTAGCTGGGCGGGGGGCGAGCAGTACTTC

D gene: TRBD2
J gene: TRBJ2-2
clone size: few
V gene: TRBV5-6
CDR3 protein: CASSERTSGNTGELFF
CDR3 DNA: TGTGCCAGCAGTGAAAGGACTAGCGGGAACACCGGGGAGCTGTTTTTT

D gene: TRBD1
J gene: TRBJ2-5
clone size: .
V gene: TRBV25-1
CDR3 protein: CASSPTGTGGTETQYF
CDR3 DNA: TGTGCCAGCAGTCCAACCGGGACAGGGGGTACGGAGACCCAGTACTTC

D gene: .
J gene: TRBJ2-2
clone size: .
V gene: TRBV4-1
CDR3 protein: CASSRSIPNTGELFF
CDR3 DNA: TGCGCCAGCAGCCGGTCTATTCCGAACACCGGGGAGCTGTTTTTT

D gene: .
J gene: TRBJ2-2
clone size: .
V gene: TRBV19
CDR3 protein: CASSMAPGFTGELFF
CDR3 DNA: TGTGCCAGTAGTATGGCCCCCGGGTTCACCGGGGAGCTGTTTTTT

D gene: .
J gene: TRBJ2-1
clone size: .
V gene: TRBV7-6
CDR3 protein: CASSLAGPRGNNEQFF
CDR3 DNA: TGTGCCAGCAGCTTAGCGGGGCCCAGGGGCAACAATGAGCAGTTCTTC

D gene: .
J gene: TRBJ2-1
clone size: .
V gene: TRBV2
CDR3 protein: CASSVEASYNEQFF
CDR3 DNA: TGTGCCAGCAGCGTCGAGGCCTCCTACAATGAGCAGTTCTTC

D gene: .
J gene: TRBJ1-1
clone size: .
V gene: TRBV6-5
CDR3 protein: CASIQDVTPGGKAFF
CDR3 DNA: TGTGCCAGCATCCAGGACGTAACTCCGGGGGGAAAAGCTTTCTTT

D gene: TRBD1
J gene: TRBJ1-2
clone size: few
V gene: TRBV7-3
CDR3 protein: CASSPGQGGNYGYTF
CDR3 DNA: TGTGCCAGCAGCCCGGGACAGGGTGGCAACTATGGCTACACCTTC

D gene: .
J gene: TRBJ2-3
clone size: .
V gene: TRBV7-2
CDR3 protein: CASSLGPGSDTQYF
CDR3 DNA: TGTGCCAGCAGCTTAGGTCCGGGGTCAGATACGCAGTATTTT

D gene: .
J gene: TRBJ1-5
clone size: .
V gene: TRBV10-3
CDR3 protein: CAISDQGPDSNQPQHF
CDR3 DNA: TGTGCCATCAGTGATCAGGGCCCCGATAGCAATCAGCCCCAGCATTTT

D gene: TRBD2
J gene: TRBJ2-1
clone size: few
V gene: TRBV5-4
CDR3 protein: CASSLASGSINEQFF
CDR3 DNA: TGTGCCAGCAGCTTGGCTAGCGGGAGTATAAATGAGCAGTTCTTC

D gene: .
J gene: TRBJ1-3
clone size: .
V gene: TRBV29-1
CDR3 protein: CSVVEGRAGNTIYF
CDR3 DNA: TGCAGCGTTGTAGAGGGCAGGGCTGGAAACACCATATATTTT

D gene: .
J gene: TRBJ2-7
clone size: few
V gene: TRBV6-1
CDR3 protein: CASSEAGGRFSYEQYF
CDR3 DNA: TGTGCCAGCAGTGAAGCCGGAGGACGGTTCTCCTACGAGCAGTACTTC

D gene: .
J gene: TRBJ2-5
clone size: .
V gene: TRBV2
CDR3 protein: CASSESGIGGQETQYF
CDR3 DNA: TGTGCCAGCAGTGAATCGGGGATAGGGGGCCAAGAGACCCAGTACTTC

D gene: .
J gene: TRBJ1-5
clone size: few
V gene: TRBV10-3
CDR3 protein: CAIRVHRDQPQHF
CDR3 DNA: TGTGCCATCAGAGTCCACAGGGATCAACCCCAGCATTTT

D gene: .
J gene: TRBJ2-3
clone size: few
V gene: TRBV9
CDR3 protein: CASSRDFYTDTQYF
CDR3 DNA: TGTGCCAGCAGCCGGGACTTCTACACAGATACGCAGTATTTT

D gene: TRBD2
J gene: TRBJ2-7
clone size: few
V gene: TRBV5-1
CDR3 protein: CASGSGLAGNEQYF
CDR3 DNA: TGCGCCAGCGGCTCTGGACTAGCGGGAAACGAGCAGTACTTC

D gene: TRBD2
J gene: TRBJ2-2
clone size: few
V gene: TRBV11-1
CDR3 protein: CASSSKLFGGGPRTGELFF
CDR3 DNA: TGTGCCAGCAGCTCCAAACTATTTGGGGGAGGGCCCCGGACCGGGGAGCTGTTTTTT

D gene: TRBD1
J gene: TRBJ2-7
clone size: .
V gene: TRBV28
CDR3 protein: CASFPTGQDYEQYF
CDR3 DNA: TGTGCCAGCTTTCCGACGGGACAGGACTACGAGCAGTACTTC

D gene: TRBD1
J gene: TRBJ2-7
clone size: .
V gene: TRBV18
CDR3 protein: CASSRGQGYEQYF
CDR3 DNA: TGTGCCAGCTCTCGGGGACAGGGCTACGAGCAGTACTTC

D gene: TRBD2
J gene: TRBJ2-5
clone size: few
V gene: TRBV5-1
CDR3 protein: CASSFQGTTKETQYF
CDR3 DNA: TGCGCCAGCAGCTTTCAAGGGACTACTAAAGAGACCCAGTACTTC

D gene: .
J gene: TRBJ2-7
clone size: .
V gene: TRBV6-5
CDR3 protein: CASSWVPGSPGEQYF
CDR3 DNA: TGTGCCAGCAGTTGGGTCCCGGGGTCTCCGGGGGAGCAGTACTTC

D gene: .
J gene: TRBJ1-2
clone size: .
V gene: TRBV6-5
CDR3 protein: CASSSPGTEHGYTF
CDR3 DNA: TGTGCCAGCAGTTCCCCCGGGACTGAACATGGCTACACCTTC

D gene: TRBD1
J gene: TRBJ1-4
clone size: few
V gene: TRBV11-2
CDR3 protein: CASSPGQGAEKLFF
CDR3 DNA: TGTGCCAGCAGCCCGGGACAGGGGGCTGAAAAACTGTTTTTT

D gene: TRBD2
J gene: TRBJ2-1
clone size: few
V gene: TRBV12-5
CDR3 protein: CASGLDWGGEQFF
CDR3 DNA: TGTGCTAGTGGTTTGGATTGGGGGGGTGAGCAGTTCTTC

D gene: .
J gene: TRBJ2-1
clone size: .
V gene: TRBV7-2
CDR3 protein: CASSLAGGGNNEQFF
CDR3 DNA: TGTGCCAGCAGCTTAGCGGGAGGAGGAAACAATGAGCAGTTCTTC

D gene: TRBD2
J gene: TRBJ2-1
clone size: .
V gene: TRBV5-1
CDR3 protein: CASSLGGTSYYNEQFF
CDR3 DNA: TGCGCCAGCAGCCTCGGGGGGACTAGCTACTACAATGAGCAGTTCTTC

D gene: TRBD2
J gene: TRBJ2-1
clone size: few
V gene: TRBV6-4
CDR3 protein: CASSGAGNEQFF
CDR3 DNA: TGTGCCAGCAGTGGAGCGGGGAATGAGCAGTTCTTC

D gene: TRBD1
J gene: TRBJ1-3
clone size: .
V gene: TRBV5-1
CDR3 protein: CASSWDSEKGNTIYF
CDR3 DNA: TGCGCCAGCAGCTGGGACAGCGAGAAGGGAAACACCATATATTTT

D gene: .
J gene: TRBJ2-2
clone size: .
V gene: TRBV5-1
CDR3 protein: CASSPGGGPTGELFF
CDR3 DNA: TGCGCCAGCAGCCCCGGGGGAGGCCCCACCGGGGAGCTGTTTTTT

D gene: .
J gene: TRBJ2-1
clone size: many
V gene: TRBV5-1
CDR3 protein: CASSFSYEQFF
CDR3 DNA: TGCGCCAGCAGCTTCAGTTATGAGCAGTTCTTC

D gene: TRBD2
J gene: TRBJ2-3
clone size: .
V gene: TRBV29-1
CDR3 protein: CSVRTSGDANTQYF
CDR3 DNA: TGCAGCGTGCGGACTAGCGGTGACGCGAATACGCAGTATTTT

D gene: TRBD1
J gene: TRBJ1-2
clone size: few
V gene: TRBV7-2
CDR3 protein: CASSNGGQVQRGGYTF
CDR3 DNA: TGTGCCAGCAGCAACGGAGGACAGGTTCAGAGAGGAGGCTACACCTTC

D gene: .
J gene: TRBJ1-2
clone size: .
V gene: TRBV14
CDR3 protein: CASSQIQSGYTF
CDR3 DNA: TGTGCCAGCAGCCAAATACAGAGCGGCTACACCTTC

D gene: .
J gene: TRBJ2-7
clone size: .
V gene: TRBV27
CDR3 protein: CASSADETGNRHRKYF
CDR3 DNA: TGTGCCAGCAGTGCAGACGAGACAGGCAATCGTCATCGGAAGTACTTC

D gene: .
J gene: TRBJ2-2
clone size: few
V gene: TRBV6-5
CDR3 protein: CASRRTGVGTGELFF
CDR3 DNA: TGTGCCAGCAGGAGGACGGGAGTGGGAACCGGGGAGCTGTTTTTT

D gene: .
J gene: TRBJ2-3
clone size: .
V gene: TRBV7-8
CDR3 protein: CASSLGGDTDTQYF
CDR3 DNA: TGTGCCAGCAGCTTAGGGGGAGACACAGATACGCAGTATTTT

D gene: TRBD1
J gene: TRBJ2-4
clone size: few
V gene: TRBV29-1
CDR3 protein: CSVSWGQDSINIQYF
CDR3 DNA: TGCAGCGTTTCCTGGGGACAGGACAGCATAAACATTCAGTACTTC

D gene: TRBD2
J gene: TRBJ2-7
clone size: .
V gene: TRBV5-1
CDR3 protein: CASSYVVAGNYEQYF
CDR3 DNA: TGCGCCAGCAGCTATGTAGTAGCGGGGAACTACGAGCAGTACTTC

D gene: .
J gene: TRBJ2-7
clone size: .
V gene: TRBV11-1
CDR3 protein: CASSPSSSYEQYF
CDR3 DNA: TGTGCCAGCAGCCCCTCGAGCTCCTACGAGCAGTACTTC

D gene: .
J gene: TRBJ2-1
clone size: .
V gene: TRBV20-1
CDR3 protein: CSARVNREQFF
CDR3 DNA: TGCAGTGCTAGAGTTAATCGTGAGCAGTTCTTC

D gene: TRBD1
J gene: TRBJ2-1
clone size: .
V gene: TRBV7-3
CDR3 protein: CASSEGQNNEQFF
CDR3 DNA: TGTGCCAGCAGCGAGGGACAGAACAATGAGCAGTTCTTC

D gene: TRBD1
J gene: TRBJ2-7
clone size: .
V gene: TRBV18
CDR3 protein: CASSPPGQRQGVYEQYF
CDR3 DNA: TGTGCCAGCTCACCACCGGGACAGCGACAGGGGGTCTACGAGCAGTACTTC